Described below is a single T cell receptor (beta chain) sequence and its context. This clonotype has only a few counts. No antigen is known for it. Per-base quality was not reported, and no clone a single base away is much larger than it. Reading from cysteine to phenylalanine, the CDR3 counts 15 amino acids. Only the CDR3 part of the read is kept: 45 bases, read in frame from the first base. CDR1 and CDR2 (MNHNY, SVGAGI) derive from the germline V gene (reference sequence). V is shortened by 9 bases, J by 3 bases, and the region joining them spans 20 bases. These data come from a study of blood T cells in healthy people across ages (dated by TCRdb to about 2015). At the level of the whole study: Template switching captured roughly one uniquely barcoded TCR beta cDNA molecule per two T cells in model experiments. Age-related changes in TCR beta repertoire diversity were measured in the study by deep sequencing normalized with unique cDNA molecular identifiers. The donors were divided into four age groups: young (average approximately 17 years), middle-aged (roughly 42), aged (around 59) and long-lived (roughly 82). To avoid experimental bias, donors of different ages were distributed randomly across sequencing lanes. Using the same blood draw, the study looked at two additional independent replicas of 1 million unique cDNA reads for two donors, one aged 18 to 30 and the other aged 80 or older.

Here is what the overall study found, with its caveats: Because profiling used bulk unsorted PBMCs, naive and antigen-experienced compartments could not be compared conclusively. A strong correlation was found between observed TCR beta diversity and the percentage of naive T cells measured by flow cytometry. Estimates of total diversity based on one million sequenced T cells were regarded as lower bounds and as underestimates. As age increased, observed TCR beta diversity per million T cells dropped in a roughly linear way, and a significant reduction was already evident by age 40. Compared with the aged group, more naive CD4+ T cells, fewer expanded clones and increased TCR diversity were shown by the long-lived group, suggesting age selection. Because donor CMV infection status was unknown, age-related changes in expanded clonotypes were potentially confounded.

Library preparation used 5' RACE. A second PCR of roughly 7 to 12 cycles was run with a J-beta primer mix and a sample-barcoded 5' primer. Each TCR beta cDNA molecule received a unique molecular identifier from a template-switch 5' adaptor carrying 12 random nucleotides. At least 2.5 million CDR3-containing paired-end reads were obtained from each sample. First-strand cDNA synthesis was performed from all RNA using the Mint cDNA synthesis kit, with priming by a TRBC-specific oligonucleotide. All cDNA was treated with uracil-DNA glycosylase and then went through a first 18-cycle PCR with the universal primers M1SS and BC2_uni_R. Processing in the source paper ran as follows. Each sample was normalized by randomly selecting 1 million high-quality reads, each carrying a distinct molecular identifier. Instead of being binned into consensus sequences, reads with shared molecular identifiers were discarded. CDR3 identification, clonotype clustering and error correction used MiTCR with a Q25 quality threshold and the strictest error-elimination algorithm. A nonparametric unseen species model using Euler transformation provided a lower-bound estimate of total TCR beta diversity. TCRdb reworked the public reads: Q25 trimming with fastp, MiXCR clone assembly, productive beta chains retained. Each CDR3 protein gets just one entry, which takes the most common genes and DNA from the rows behind it. The authors' filters were not applied to this entry. Recorded for this sample are fewer than 2 million distinct CDR3 sequences; about two fifths of them occurred a single time. The ten largest clones represent about 23% of the sample.

The approximately 39 donors, aged about 6 to 90 years, were systemically healthy Caucasian individuals from Russia. Each donor gave roughly 9 milliliters of peripheral blood, drawn into EDTA-treated Vacutainer tubes. PBMCs were isolated by Ficoll-Paque density-gradient centrifugation, with at least 6.5 million obtained per sample. Total RNA was extracted from PBMCs with Trizol reagent, with at least 6 micrograms obtained per sample. For every donor, flow cytometry on a PBMC aliquot measured the percentage of naive CD45RAhigh/CD27high T cells. Recombination joined TRBV6-6 with TRBJ1-2; a tentative D call is TRBD1 (5 bases match). The sample comprised blood. The receptor's source is a human donor in good health. The DNA is TGTGCCAGTACCATCGGAAGGGGATTGGACTATGGCTACACCTTC. This translates into CASTIGRGLDYGYTF.